The rows below give T cell receptor beta chains drawn from one sample of a study of cytomegalovirus exposure and HLA in healthy donors. Here immunoSEQ multiplex PCR was the method, and the copy in TCRdb shows in-frame clones only, minus some. The sample has roughly 67,000 clones, roughly 80% seen once; the top ten hold around 2.9%. The specimen sequenced was PBMCs. These TCRs come from a woman aged 25 to 45 in good health and CMV-seronegative. Both conserved end residues are part of each CDR3. A D gene is named only where the DNA matches it firmly. Expanded clones are given a class, and other clones once, few, many or no size at all.

V gene: TRBV5-4
D gene: TRBD1
clone size: NA
J gene: TRBJ1-2
CDR3 protein: CASSGRGLSGDYGYTF
CDR3 DNA: TGTGCCAGCAGCGGCAGGGGGCTAAGCGGCGACTATGGCTACACCTTC

V gene: TRBV5-4
D gene: NA
clone size: few
J gene: TRBJ1-1
CDR3 protein: CASSLVAGEAFF
CDR3 DNA: TGTGCCAGCAGCTTGGTGGCAGGGGAAGCTTTCTTT

V gene: TRBV23-1
D gene: TRBD2
clone size: NA
J gene: TRBJ2-7
CDR3 protein: CASSQYSGGFYEQYF
CDR3 DNA: TGCGCCAGCAGTCAATATAGCGGGGGTTTCTACGAGCAGTACTTC

V gene: TRBV18
D gene: TRBD2
clone size: NA
J gene: TRBJ2-3
CDR3 protein: CASSPGLADTDTQYF
CDR3 DNA: TGTGCCAGCTCACCGGGACTAGCGGACACAGATACGCAGTATTTT

V gene: TRBV5-6
D gene: NA
clone size: NA
J gene: TRBJ2-1
CDR3 protein: CASSLVWRETNEQFF
CDR3 DNA: TGTGCCAGCAGCTTGGTGTGGAGGGAGACCAATGAGCAGTTCTTC

V gene: TRBV19
D gene: TRBD1
clone size: NA
J gene: TRBJ1-1
CDR3 protein: CASSGDRGRSTEAFF
CDR3 DNA: TGTGCCAGTAGTGGGGACAGGGGGAGGAGCACTGAAGCTTTCTTT

V gene: TRBV9
D gene: TRBD1
clone size: NA
J gene: TRBJ1-6
CDR3 protein: CASSARDRASPLHF
CDR3 DNA: TGTGCCAGCAGCGCCCGGGACAGGGCTTCACCCCTCCACTTT

V gene: TRBV7-2
D gene: NA
clone size: NA
J gene: TRBJ2-2
CDR3 protein: CASSKSGTGELFF
CDR3 DNA: TGTGCCAGCAGCAAGAGTGGCACCGGGGAGCTGTTTTTT

V gene: TRBV6-4
D gene: NA
clone size: NA
J gene: TRBJ1-5
CDR3 protein: CASLAGARSQPQHF
CDR3 DNA: TGTGCCAGCCTCGCGGGGGCAAGGTCTCAGCCCCAGCATTTT

V gene: TRBV11-2
D gene: NA
clone size: NA
J gene: TRBJ1-2
CDR3 protein: CASSLAGGGNYGYTF
CDR3 DNA: TGTGCCAGCAGCTTAGCGGGGGGAGGGAACTATGGCTACACCTTC

V gene: TRBV6-8
D gene: NA
clone size: NA
J gene: TRBJ2-7
CDR3 protein: CASSYPPRSYEQYF
CDR3 DNA: TGTGCCAGCAGTTACCCCCCCCGGAGTTACGAGCAGTACTTC

V gene: TRBV7-2
D gene: TRBD1
clone size: NA
J gene: TRBJ1-4
CDR3 protein: CASSRQGGEKLFF
CDR3 DNA: TGTGCCAGCTCTCGACAGGGAGGAGAAAAACTGTTTTTT

V gene: TRBV5-1
D gene: NA
clone size: NA
J gene: TRBJ2-5
CDR3 protein: CASSLGDMETQYF
CDR3 DNA: TGCGCCAGCAGCTTGGGGGACATGGAGACCCAGTACTTC

V gene: TRBV6-6
D gene: NA
clone size: NA
J gene: TRBJ2-5
CDR3 protein: CASSYSAQGQETQYF
CDR3 DNA: TGTGCCAGCAGTTACTCTGCCCAGGGCCAAGAGACCCAGTACTTC

V gene: TRBV5-4
D gene: TRBD1
clone size: NA
J gene: TRBJ1-1
CDR3 protein: CASRQTGGAHTEAFF
CDR3 DNA: TGTGCCAGCCGCCAGACAGGGGGCGCCCACACTGAAGCTTTCTTT

V gene: TRBV29-1
D gene: TRBD2
clone size: NA
J gene: TRBJ2-7
CDR3 protein: CSVETKGTREQYF
CDR3 DNA: TGCAGCGTTGAAACTAAAGGGACTAGGGAGCAGTACTTC

V gene: TRBV19
D gene: NA
clone size: NA
J gene: TRBJ2-2
CDR3 protein: CASSIITVTGELFF
CDR3 DNA: TGTGCCAGTAGTATAATAACGGTGACCGGGGAGCTGTTTTTT

V gene: TRBV28
D gene: NA
clone size: NA
J gene: TRBJ1-2
CDR3 protein: CASSFAYPRSYGYTF
CDR3 DNA: TGTGCCAGCAGTTTTGCCTACCCTAGGAGCTATGGCTACACCTTC

V gene: TRBV5-4
D gene: TRBD1
clone size: NA
J gene: TRBJ1-6
CDR3 protein: CASSDGTAFSYNSPLHF
CDR3 DNA: TGTGCCAGCAGCGATGGGACAGCTTTTTCCTATAATTCACCCCTCCACTTT

V gene: TRBV19
D gene: NA
clone size: NA
J gene: TRBJ1-3
CDR3 protein: CATAGAGSAGNTIYF
CDR3 DNA: TGTGCCACCGCGGGGGCGGGAAGCGCTGGAAACACCATATATTTT

V gene: TRBV7-9
D gene: NA
clone size: NA
J gene: TRBJ2-3
CDR3 protein: CASSLSRPGTDTQYF
CDR3 DNA: TGTGCCAGCAGCTTATCCCGGCCAGGGACAGATACGCAGTATTTT

V gene: TRBV10-1
D gene: NA
clone size: NA
J gene: TRBJ2-7
CDR3 protein: CASSEDSLSSYEQYF
CDR3 DNA: TGCGCCAGCAGTGAGGACAGTCTTAGCTCCTACGAGCAGTACTTC

V gene: TRBV5-1
D gene: NA
clone size: few
J gene: TRBJ1-2
CDR3 protein: CASRSSSGYGYTF
CDR3 DNA: TGCGCCAGCAGATCAAGTTCGGGGTATGGCTACACCTTC

V gene: TRBV28
D gene: NA
clone size: NA
J gene: TRBJ2-1
CDR3 protein: CASSLSPGEREQFF
CDR3 DNA: TGTGCCAGCAGTTTATCGCCAGGGGAACGTGAGCAGTTCTTC

V gene: TRBV2
D gene: TRBD1
clone size: NA
J gene: TRBJ1-1
CDR3 protein: CASRDRDRDTEAFF
CDR3 DNA: TGTGCCAGCAGAGACCGGGACAGGGACACTGAAGCTTTCTTT

V gene: TRBV28
D gene: TRBD2
clone size: NA
J gene: TRBJ2-3
CDR3 protein: CASRTSGRTDTQYF
CDR3 DNA: TGTGCCAGTCGGACTAGCGGTCGCACGGATACGCAGTATTTT

V gene: TRBV19
D gene: NA
clone size: NA
J gene: TRBJ1-1
CDR3 protein: CASTTSSVGMNTEAFF
CDR3 DNA: TGTGCCAGTACCACCTCTAGCGTGGGAATGAACACTGAAGCTTTCTTT

V gene: TRBV7-2
D gene: NA
clone size: NA
J gene: TRBJ2-7
CDR3 protein: CASSLVTRAGEQYF
CDR3 DNA: TGTGCCAGCAGCTTAGTAACCAGGGCTGGCGAGCAGTACTTC

V gene: TRBV19
D gene: NA
clone size: NA
J gene: TRBJ2-7
CDR3 protein: CASSPRREQLLYEQYF
CDR3 DNA: TGTGCCAGTAGTCCCCGACGAGAACAGTTACTCTACGAGCAGTACTTC

V gene: TRBV5-1
D gene: NA
clone size: NA
J gene: TRBJ1-6
CDR3 protein: CASSLGQGSGSPLHF
CDR3 DNA: TGCGCCAGCAGCTTGGGGCAGGGGAGTGGGTCACCCCTCCACTTT

V gene: TRBV5-5
D gene: TRBD1
clone size: NA
J gene: TRBJ1-2
CDR3 protein: CASSLEGGGGYTF
CDR3 DNA: TGTGCCAGCAGCTTGGAAGGGGGCGGGGGCTACACCTTC

V gene: TRBV5-1
D gene: TRBD1
clone size: NA
J gene: TRBJ2-7
CDR3 protein: CASSWMEGGGEQYF
CDR3 DNA: TGCGCCAGCAGCTGGATGGAAGGGGGCGGGGAGCAGTACTTC

V gene: TRBV10-1
D gene: NA
clone size: few
J gene: TRBJ2-5
CDR3 protein: CASRGDDLQETQYF
CDR3 DNA: TGCGCCAGCAGAGGAGATGACCTCCAAGAGACCCAGTACTTC

V gene: TRBV7-6
D gene: NA
clone size: once
J gene: TRBJ1-1
CDR3 protein: CASSLAEIREAFF
CDR3 DNA: TGTGCCAGCAGCTTAGCCGAGATACGTGAAGCTTTCTTT

V gene: TRBV15
D gene: TRBD2
clone size: NA
J gene: TRBJ2-3
CDR3 protein: CATRIGGAITDTQYF
CDR3 DNA: TGTGCCACCCGGATCGGGGGGGCCATCACAGATACGCAGTATTTT

V gene: TRBV19
D gene: NA
clone size: NA
J gene: TRBJ1-6
CDR3 protein: CASSIDNNSYNSPLHF
CDR3 DNA: TGTGCCAGTAGTATAGACAACAACTCCTATAATTCACCCCTCCACTTT

V gene: TRBV28
D gene: NA
clone size: NA
J gene: TRBJ1-2
CDR3 protein: CASSLRGNYGYTF
CDR3 DNA: TGTGCCAGCAGCCTCAGGGGTAACTATGGCTACACCTTC

V gene: TRBV9
D gene: NA
clone size: NA
J gene: TRBJ2-5
CDR3 protein: CASSVTMDWWETQYF
CDR3 DNA: TGTGCCAGCAGCGTTACCATGGACTGGTGGGAGACCCAGTACTTC

V gene: TRBV6-1
D gene: NA
clone size: NA
J gene: TRBJ2-7
CDR3 protein: CASSEAFFGSYEQYF
CDR3 DNA: TGTGCCAGCAGTGAAGCGTTTTTCGGGTCCTACGAGCAGTACTTC

V gene: TRBV6-1
D gene: TRBD1
clone size: once
J gene: TRBJ1-1
CDR3 protein: CASSGTGFTEAFF
CDR3 DNA: TGTGCCAGCTCTGGGACAGGGTTCACTGAAGCTTTCTTT

V gene: TRBV7-2
D gene: TRBD1
clone size: NA
J gene: TRBJ2-5
CDR3 protein: CASTPGQAFQETQYF
CDR3 DNA: TGTGCCAGCACCCCCGGACAGGCCTTTCAAGAGACCCAGTACTTC

V gene: TRBV5-1
D gene: NA
clone size: NA
J gene: TRBJ1-3
CDR3 protein: CASSSADGFSGNTIYF
CDR3 DNA: TGCGCCAGCAGCTCGGCCGACGGGTTCTCTGGAAACACCATATATTTT

V gene: TRBV7-8
D gene: TRBD1
clone size: few
J gene: TRBJ1-1
CDR3 protein: CASTRGGRGQLNTEAFF
CDR3 DNA: TGTGCCAGCACCCGGGGGGGGCGGGGACAGCTGAACACTGAAGCTTTCTTT

V gene: TRBV4-1
D gene: TRBD1
clone size: once
J gene: TRBJ1-2
CDR3 protein: CASSQVRTGGDYGYTF
CDR3 DNA: TGCGCCAGCAGCCAAGTACGGACAGGGGGGGACTATGGCTACACCTTC

V gene: TRBV28
D gene: NA
clone size: NA
J gene: TRBJ1-4
CDR3 protein: CASSTPANEKLFF
CDR3 DNA: TGTGCCAGCAGTACGCCAGCTAATGAAAAACTGTTTTTT

V gene: TRBV9
D gene: NA
clone size: NA
J gene: TRBJ1-3
CDR3 protein: CASSVGTDGNTIYF
CDR3 DNA: TGTGCCAGCAGCGTAGGGACAGACGGAAACACCATATATTTT

V gene: TRBV2
D gene: NA
clone size: NA
J gene: TRBJ2-3
CDR3 protein: CASSEAEADTQYF
CDR3 DNA: TGTGCCAGCAGTGAAGCAGAGGCAGATACGCAGTATTTT

V gene: TRBV10-1
D gene: NA
clone size: NA
J gene: TRBJ2-3
CDR3 protein: CASSERGSSTDTQYF
CDR3 DNA: TGCGCCAGCAGTGAGCGGGGATCTAGCACAGATACGCAGTATTTT

V gene: TRBV9
D gene: TRBD1
clone size: NA
J gene: TRBJ2-1
CDR3 protein: CASSTDRGSKFF
CDR3 DNA: TGTGCCAGCAGCACAGACAGGGGATCGAAGTTCTTC

V gene: TRBV5-1
D gene: TRBD1
clone size: NA
J gene: TRBJ2-2
CDR3 protein: CASSFPQGAGELFF
CDR3 DNA: TGCGCCAGCAGCTTTCCGCAGGGGGCCGGGGAGCTGTTTTTT

V gene: TRBV4-3
D gene: NA
clone size: NA
J gene: TRBJ2-2
CDR3 protein: CASSQDPPGAAYTGELFF
CDR3 DNA: TGCGCCAGCAGCCAAGATCCTCCAGGGGCTGCCTACACCGGGGAGCTGTTTTTT

V gene: TRBV30
D gene: TRBD1
clone size: NA
J gene: TRBJ1-1
CDR3 protein: CAWSGGARDRGTGMNTEAFF
CDR3 DNA: TGTGCCTGGAGTGGGGGGGCCCGGGACAGGGGGACGGGAATGAACACTGAAGCTTTCTTT

V gene: TRBV5-6
D gene: TRBD1
clone size: NA
J gene: TRBJ2-3
CDR3 protein: CASSVGTGGRTDTQYF
CDR3 DNA: TGTGCCAGCAGCGTTGGGACAGGGGGTAGGACAGATACGCAGTATTTT

V gene: TRBV5-1
D gene: TRBD1
clone size: NA
J gene: TRBJ2-5
CDR3 protein: CASSLGQGRETQYF
CDR3 DNA: TGCGCCAGCAGCCTCGGACAGGGTAGGGAGACCCAGTACTTC

V gene: TRBV7-8
D gene: TRBD1
clone size: NA
J gene: TRBJ1-5
CDR3 protein: CASSSDRGYSNQPQHF
CDR3 DNA: TGTGCCAGCAGCTCGGACAGGGGTTATAGCAATCAGCCCCAGCATTTT

V gene: TRBV10-2
D gene: NA
clone size: few
J gene: TRBJ1-2
CDR3 protein: CATSTGRGYTF
CDR3 DNA: TGCGCCACCAGCACGGGGAGAGGCTACACCTTC

V gene: TRBV29-1
D gene: NA
clone size: NA
J gene: TRBJ1-5
CDR3 protein: CSVGADGNQPQHF
CDR3 DNA: TGCAGCGTTGGGGCAGACGGCAATCAGCCCCAGCATTTT